This TCR beta chain is from a study of T cell changes during pregnancy in multiple sclerosis (dated 2019 in TCRdb). At the level of the whole study: The study examined how the T cell repertoire changed over the course of pregnancy in women with multiple sclerosis.

Per the germline V gene, SNHLY is the CDR1 and FYNNEI is the CDR2. CDR3 length: 13 amino acids, cysteine to phenylalanine. Kept here is only the CDR3 DNA, which spans 39 bases and is read in frame from base 1. Here V drops 7 bases and J drops 6 bases, and the junction holds 3 bases not matched to any gene. The protocol used for the library was the immunoSEQ multiplex PCR assay. TCRdb obtained this table from immuneACCESS and retained in-frame rearrangements with V and J assigned. These tables miss some clones; where compared with another copy, unresolved V genes account for less than half of the shortfall, and the remainder is unexplained. Across this sample there are approximately 44,000 clones, with 70% to 90% seen only once. Of the sample, more than 0.6% is held by the ten largest clones. For this clone: Its antigen remains unidentified. There are no base qualities to consult, and no much larger clone falls within one base.

This clonotype was obtained from a female donor with multiple sclerosis, enrolled in a pregnancy study. The sample consisted of CD4+ T cells from peripheral blood mononuclear cells, taken in the first trimester of pregnancy. This sequence uses TRBV2 and TRBJ1-4; 9 bases in the middle match TRBD1. The CDR3 is CASKGTGYEKLFF. The sequenced DNA: TGTGCCAGCAAAGGGACAGGGTATGAAAAACTGTTTTTT.